This T cell receptor (beta chain) stems from a study of Ad26.COV2.S vaccination and SARS-CoV-2 variants. Study background: Enrolled in COV1001, the donor was in the Ad26.COV2.S trial arm, which received the vaccine. Once, or twice with 56 days between doses, Ad26.COV2.S was given intramuscularly. Study-wide results and limits: Measurements of TCR breadth and depth may have given underestimates of the total T cell responses.

The sample's treatment: over 15 received Ad26.COV2.S at low or high dose, single or two shots; roughly five received placebo; per-sample allocation not given. The samples were gathered on day 63 after the first injection of vaccine or placebo. Cohort 1b enrolled adults aged 18-55 years in Boston. The V gene end was trimmed by 5 bases and the J gene end by 5 bases; junction bases not matched to a gene: 12. Germline V gives CDR1 MNHEY, CDR2 SVGEGT. The CDR3 is made up of 15 amino acids. Worth noting for this clone: Its target is unknown.

Produced via immunoSEQ multiplex PCR; TCRdb's table is partial and in-frame only. Of roughly 420,000 clones listed, 85% to 90% are singletons. Sequencing was performed on peripheral blood, taken in a trial of Ad26.COV2.S vaccine versus placebo. The V call is TRBV6-2 or TRBV6-3, the J call TRBJ2-7, with 7 bases that match TRBD2. The receptor comes from a person aged 18-65 years who received the Ad26.COV2.S COVID-19 vaccine or a placebo. The CDR3 reads CASSLKRGVHHEQYF. The CDR3 nucleotides are TGTGCCAGCAGTCTGAAGCGGGGAGTACATCACGAGCAGTACTTC.